Each of the 17 T cell receptor beta chains below was sequenced from the same sample in a study of monozygotic twins with inflammatory bowel disease. TCRdb reworked the 5' RACE reads into one entry per CDR3 protein, no DNA. There are over 150,000 distinct CDR3 sequences in the sample, with around 2.4% held by the top ten. The specimen sequenced was blood. The receptors here all came from a human donor with ulcerative colitis or Crohn's disease, or a healthy co-twin of an affected twin (not recorded which).

The chain employs TRBV11-3 and TRBJ2-1. The V gene's germline CDR1 is SGHNT and CDR2 YENEEA. This CDR3 region has 12 residues. CDR3 sequence: CASSPQAAEQFF.

The gene calls are TRBV5-4 and TRBJ2-5; TCRdb names TRBD1, which stays unverified in the absence of DNA. The germline V gene encodes CDR1 SGHNT and CDR2 YYREEE (reference sequence). The length of the CDR3 is 15 residues. CDR3 sequence reads: CASTQRGDIEETQYF.

The gene calls are TRBV6-6 and TRBJ1-3. This CDR3 comprises 13 residues. Germline assignment: CDR1 MNHNY and CDR2 SVGAGI (reference sequence). CDR3: CASSDNSGNTIYF.

The V call is TRBV20-1, the J call TRBJ2-4; TCRdb outputs TRBD1, but without DNA this stays unchecked. This CDR3 spans 14 amino acids. The germline gives CDR1 DFQATT, CDR2 SNEGSKA (reference sequence). The CDR3 here is CSARGGTAKNIQYF.

V and J are TRBV7-2 and TRBJ2-7; checking the TCRdb D call of TRBD2 is not possible without DNA. The CDR3 has 15 amino acids. The germline V gene has CDR1 SGHTA and CDR2 FQGNSA. The CDR3 here is CASSLSGTLSYEQYF.

The V gene is TRBV20-1, the J gene TRBJ2-1; the TCRdb call, TRBD1, lacks DNA for checking. The CDR3 loop spans 14 amino acids. Germline V gene lookup returns CDR1 DFQATT and CDR2 SNEGSKA (reference sequence). CDR3 loop: CSAAGTPTANEQFF.

The V and J genes are TRBV20-1 and TRBJ1-5. Germline V lookup: CDR1 DFQATT, CDR2 SNEGSKA (reference sequence). The CDR3 runs 14 residues. The CDR3 reads CSAKPVRSDQPQHF.

The chain recombines TRBV12-3 or TRBV12-4 with TRBJ1-5; checking the TCRdb D call of TRBD1 is not possible without DNA. CDR3 size: 14 residues. The CDR3 sequence is CASSGIRTGRAQHF.

J is TRBJ2-3 and V is TRBV6-5; TCRdb proposes TRBD1, but this gene call is untestable without DNA. CDR3 length: 18 amino acids. CDR1 and CDR2 (germline): MNHEY, SVGAGI. CDR3 sequence reads: CASSYSKTGDRSTDTQYF.

The chain is built from TRBV7-6 and TRBJ2-7; TCRdb outputs TRBD1, but without DNA this stays unchecked. Germline CDR1 reads SGHVS; CDR2 reads FNYEAQ. The CDR3 totals 15 residues. CDR3 sequence reads: CASSLRPQGSYEQYF.

CDR3 amino acids: CASSPFAGETQYF. The chain has TRBV5-1 and TRBJ2-5; TCRdb returns TRBD2, unconfirmable since there is no DNA. Germline V gene lookup returns CDR1 SGHRS and CDR2 YFSETQ. The CDR3 spans 13 residues.

The chain joins TRBV7-2 to TRBJ1-2; TCRdb selects TRBD1, and the lack of DNA leaves this call unchecked. The CDR3 is made up of 15 amino acids. Germline lookup yields CDR1 SGHTA and CDR2 FQGNSA. The CDR3 region is CASSSLTGGIYGYTF.

CDR3 residues: CASTGTGKEKLFF. The gene calls are TRBV6-1 and TRBJ1-4; TCRdb selects TRBD1, and the lack of DNA leaves this call unchecked. This CDR3 is built from 13 residues. Germline CDR1 MNHNS, CDR2 SASEGT.

This chain connects TRBV5-1 to TRBJ2-3; with no DNA, the TCRdb D assignment of TRBD2 cannot be verified. CDR1 is SGHRS, CDR2 YFSETQ, per germline. The CDR3 is made up of 15 amino acids. CDR3 residues: CASSFRDSDTDTQYF.

The chain links TRBV5-1 to TRBJ2-7; TCRdb calls TRBD1, which cannot be checked without DNA. The CDR3 has 14 amino acids. Germline V CDR1 and CDR2: SGHRS, YFSETQ. CDR3 in amino acids: CASSSPDRINEQYF. Full variable domain (remainder filled in from reference TRBV5-1 and TRBJ2-7): KAGVTQTPRYLIKTRGQQVTLSCSPISGHRSVSWYQQTPGQGLQFLFEYFSETQRNKGNFPGRFSGRQFSNSRSEMNVSTLELGDSALYLCASSSPDRINEQYFGPGTRLTVT.

CDR3 loop: CASSLGPTSYEQYF. The chain is built from TRBV27 and TRBJ2-7; TCRdb picks TRBD2, but there is no DNA to check that call. This CDR3 has 14 residues. The V gene's germline CDR1 is MNHEY and CDR2 SMNVEV (reference sequence).

The V call is TRBV24-1, the J call TRBJ2-2; TCRdb's D gene call, TRBD1, goes unchecked for lack of DNA. The CDR3 runs to 16 residues. Germline values: CDR1 KGHDR, CDR2 SFDVKD. The CDR3 protein is CATSAEGRSNTGELFF.